The T cell receptor (beta chain) under discussion was sequenced for a study of blood T cells in healthy people across ages. Each individual donor underwent a draw of about 9.9 milliliters of peripheral blood. Primers used in a second PCR of about 6 to 12 cycles were a sample-barcoded 5' primer and a J-beta primer mix. TCRdb ran MiXCR on the 5' RACE reads and lists one entry per CDR3 protein. Of over 700,000 distinct CDR3 sequences detected, roughly 50% appear once; the ten largest clones hold around 40%. Germline CDR1 is SEHNR and CDR2 is FQNEAQ (reference sequence). CDR3 length equals 16 residues. The ends lost 5 bases at V and 0 bases at J; junction bases unmatched: 7.

The receptor was isolated from a man at least 80 years old in good health. J is TRBJ2-5 and V is TRBV7-9; 9 bases match TRBD1. Sequenced sample: blood. CDR3 nucleotides: TGTGCCAGCAGCGCCCCCGGGACAGGGAACCAAGAGACCCAGTACTTC. Amino acids: CASSAPGTGNQETQYF.